This T cell receptor (beta chain) comes out of a study of molecular identifiers for immune sequencing clone quantification. Findings and caveats of the study: In naive cells, clones above 20 RNA copies held under 1% of molecules, whereas in effector cells they held over 98%.

As regards this clonotype: The antigen remains unidentified.

Trimming took 4 bases from V and 0 from J, leaving 4 bases between them. This CDR3 contains 13 residues. The germline V gene encodes CDR1 MNHEY and CDR2 SMNVEV (reference sequence). Sequencing libraries of naive CD8 cells derived from roughly 20,000 to 1,000,000 sorted cells with 10%, 30% or 50% RNA. The bulk TCR libraries were made with methods described before and with listed TCR primers. Each CDR3 protein gets one entry after TCRdb re-called the PCR reads with MiXCR. The sample comprises 88,000 or so distinct CDR3 sequences, 21% of which are singletons, and roughly 1% rests with the top ten. Sequenced material: naive CD8+ T cells from blood, with Jurkat cell RNA spiked in. Noted subset: FACS-sorted CD8+CD4-CCR7+CD45RA+ naive T cells. This clonotype originated in a human donor in good health. Some libraries in this study had Jurkat cell RNA spiked in. The V and J genes are TRBV27 and TRBJ1-3; no definite D call. In DNA, the CDR3 is TGTGCCAGCAGTTCACACTCTGGAAACACCATATATTTT. Amino acid sequence: CASSSHSGNTIYF.